Detailed here is one T cell receptor (beta chain). As yet, its antigen is unknown. Germline loops: CDR1 SEHNR, CDR2 FQNEAQ (reference sequence). The ends were cut back, 2 bases at V and 7 bases at J, with 12 bases in the middle. The CDR3 loop spans 14 amino acids. The sample originates from a study of brain T cells in children with intractable seizures. Broader study findings: Patients' HCMV serostatus was unknown; virus specificity rests on CDR3 similarity alone. Pre- and post-surgery blood differed in depth, so pre-surgery absences may be undersampling.

This sample's time point: blood from clinic visit 5 months post-surgery; TSC patient then seizure free. Sequencing was limited to surgery cases with top T cell transcript signatures in brain tissue. Pre-surgery treatment included at least one anti-epileptic drug. Sequenced by immunoSEQ multiplex PCR; TCRdb stores in-frame clones only, minus some. The sample shows 300,000 to 400,000 clones, over 90% of them seen only once. Sequenced material: peripheral blood, taken approximately 5 months after surgery. The TCR was taken from a boy under two years old with tuberous sclerosis and intractable seizures. The chain recombines TRBV7-9 with TRBJ2-1; D unresolved. In DNA form, the CDR3 reads TGTGCCAGCAGCTTAAAATCAGCGACGAATGAGCAGTTCTTC. This sequence encodes CASSLKSATNEQFF. The entire variable domain, with the rest obtained from reference TRBV7-9 and TRBJ2-1, is as follows: DTGVSQNPRHKITKRGQNVTFRCDPISEHNRLYWYRQTLGQGPEFLTYFQNEAQLEKSRLLSDRFSAERPKGSFSTLEIQRTEQGDSAMYLCASSLKSATNEQFFGPGTRLTVL.